This T cell receptor beta chain appears in the sequencing data of a study of T cells in Graves' hyperthyroidism and ophthalmopathy (dated by TCRdb to the late 2010s). For the study in its entirety: To identify distinguishing TCR V-J signatures, a discovery cohort of roughly 100 patients was used, comprising some 43 with Graves' ophthalmopathy and some 60 with stable Graves' hyperthyroidism. Prospective prediction of ophthalmopathy was tested in an independent validation cohort consisting of 18 to 20 hyperthyroidism patients and approximately 16 patients who later progressed to ophthalmopathy. The approximately 100 discovery patients were randomly split 7:3 into training and test sets. In six Graves' hyperthyroidism patients, the study also compared T-cell repertoires from thyroid tissue with T-cell repertoires from blood. Following sampling, methimazole starting at 30 mg daily was given to hyperthyroidism patients, and high-dose intravenous methylprednisolone was given to ophthalmopathy patients. TCR Vbeta CDR3 sequencing of roughly 140 peripheral blood samples (approximately 44 ophthalmopathy, 75 to 85 hyperthyroidism and roughly 17 progressor patients) is reported in the paper.

A distance of 6 bases separates the germline ends of V and J, which lose 3 bases and 0 bases respectively. CDR1 and CDR2, per the germline V gene (reference sequence), are SEHNR and FQNEAQ. Counted from cysteine to phenylalanine, this CDR3 has 15 amino acids. The only DNA kept is the CDR3, 45 bases in frame from the first base. Any patient with an uncontrolled infection, another autoimmune disease, pregnancy or lactation was excluded. Clinical symptoms, serum thyroxine and TRAb, thyroid ultrasound, and orbital computed tomography formed the basis for the diagnoses. Total RNA was extracted using Trizol reagent, and RNA quality was assessed on an Agilent 2100 Bioanalyzer. Amplification of TCR beta CDR3 regions was carried out from RNA transcripts. A first-round RT-PCR of the TCR CDR3 used the HTBI primer set with the Qiagen OneStep RT-PCR kit. The libraries were constructed in a second round of multiplex PCR and then size-selected and purified. The libraries were sequenced on an Illumina HiSeq2000 using paired-end 100 bp reads. The authors' analysis ran thus. SOAPnuke was used to process the raw data, with reads discarded if the reads contained adapters or uncalled bases, had a mean Phred below 15, or lacked an exact constant-primer or identifier match. COPE v1.2.5 was used to merge the high-quality paired reads, and each unique nucleotide sequence was defined as a clonotype. Clonotypes were aligned to IMGT TRBV, TRBD and TRBJ reference segments using MiTCR v1.1. The analysis included only V-J combinations with a frequency above 0.0001, which together covered more than 98% of the repertoires. A TCS score was defined as the ratio between F50 (clonal expansion) and ExV (chaos), using BLOSUM62-based TCRdist between CDR3 peptides within each V-J. Welch's t-statistics and random forest reduced 514 V-J features to roughly 13, which were used in a naive Bayes classifier (R e1071). Thyroid-blood repertoire similarity was quantified with the Morisita-Horn index. TCRdb passed the public sequencing reads through fastp at Q25 and MiXCR, retaining productive beta sequences. Every distinct CDR3 protein forms one entry, paired with its most common genes and DNA. None of the V and J calls come from the authors' own analysis; TCRdb made them. For this sample the table gives 600,000 to 700,000 distinct CDR3 sequences, of which just under 45% were detected only once. The top ten hold 6.5% to 9% of the sample.

On this clonotype: The specificity of this receptor is unknown. No base quality values were provided; no much bigger clone lies one nucleotide off.

The research as a whole found: In validation, the model predicted progression to ophthalmopathy a median of around six months before onset, with over 60% sensitivity and roughly 73% specificity. Sample size was not statistically predetermined, and blinding of investigators to group allocation was not performed. In cross-validation, a model built on a 13 V-J signature told ophthalmopathy apart from stable hyperthyroidism with approximately 90% sensitivity and about 81% specificity, and in testing the same model reached 80%/75%. Most expanded thyroid clonotypes (frequency above 0.001) were also detected in blood, a finding suggesting that blood repertoires may reflect thyroid immune responses.

The clonotype originates from an adult man with Graves' disease, either hyperthyroidism or ophthalmopathy (not recorded which). Sequencing was done on a sample of peripheral blood or thyroid tissue (not recorded which). This receptor chain uses TRBV7-9 and TRBJ2-6; too little of a D gene remains to name it. The CDR3 region has the sequence CASSFAVSGANVLTF. The sequenced DNA: TGTGCCAGCAGCTTTGCGGTCTCTGGGGCCAACGTCCTGACTTTC.